This note documents a single T cell receptor beta chain sequence. What it binds is unknown. The CDR3 sequence is 13 residues long. Germline CDR1 reads MDHEN; CDR2 reads SYDVKM. Unmatched junction bases numbered 5, after V lost 5 bases and J lost 6 bases. The entry originates in a study of cytomegalovirus exposure and HLA in healthy donors. Findings of the study overall: Testing in vitro showed three CMV-associated chains specific for CMV antigens. 150 or so TCR beta chains were listed as cytomegalovirus-associated.

The assay was immunoSEQ multiplex PCR, and TCRdb's table has in-frame clones only and misses some. Of 85,000 to 120,000 clones in the sample, about 85% were seen once. The chain uses TRBV28 and TRBJ1-1; 8 bases align to TRBD1. Source material: PBMCs. The clonotype originates from a young woman in good health and CMV-seropositive. The CDR3 DNA follows: TGTGCCAGCAGTCCGCAGACAGGGGCTGAAGCTTTCTTT. It encodes CASSPQTGAEAFF.